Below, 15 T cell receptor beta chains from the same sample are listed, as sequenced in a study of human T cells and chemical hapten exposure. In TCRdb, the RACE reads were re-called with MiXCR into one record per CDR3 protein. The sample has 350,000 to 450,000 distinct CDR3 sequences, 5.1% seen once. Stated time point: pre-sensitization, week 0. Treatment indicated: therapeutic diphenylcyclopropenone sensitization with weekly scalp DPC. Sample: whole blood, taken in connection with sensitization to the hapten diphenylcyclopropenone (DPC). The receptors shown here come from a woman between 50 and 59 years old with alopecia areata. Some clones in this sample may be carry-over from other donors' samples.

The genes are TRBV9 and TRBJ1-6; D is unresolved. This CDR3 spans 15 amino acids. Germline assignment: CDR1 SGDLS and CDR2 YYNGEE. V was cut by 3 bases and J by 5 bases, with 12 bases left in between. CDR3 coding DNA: TGTGCCAGCAGCGGGAGTACGGGGAATAATTCACCCCTCCACTTT. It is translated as CASSGSTGNNSPLHF.

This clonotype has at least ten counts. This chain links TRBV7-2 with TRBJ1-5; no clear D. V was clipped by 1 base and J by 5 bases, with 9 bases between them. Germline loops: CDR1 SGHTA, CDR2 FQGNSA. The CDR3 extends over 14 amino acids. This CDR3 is CASSLEQGYQPQHF. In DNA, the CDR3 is TGTGCCAGCAGCTTAGAACAAGGATATCAGCCCCAGCATTTT.

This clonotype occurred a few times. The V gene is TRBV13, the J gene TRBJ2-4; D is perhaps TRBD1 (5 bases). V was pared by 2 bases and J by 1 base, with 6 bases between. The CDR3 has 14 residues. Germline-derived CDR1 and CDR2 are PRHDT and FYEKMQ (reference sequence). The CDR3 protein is CASSLPGAKNIQYF. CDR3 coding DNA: TGTGCCAGCAGCTTACCAGGGGCCAAAAACATTCAGTACTTC.

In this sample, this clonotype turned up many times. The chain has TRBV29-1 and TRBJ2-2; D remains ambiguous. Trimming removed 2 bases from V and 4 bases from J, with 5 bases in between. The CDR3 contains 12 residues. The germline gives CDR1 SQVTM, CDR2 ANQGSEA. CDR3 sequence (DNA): TGCAGCGTTGAAACCAGCACCGGGGAGCTGTTTTTT. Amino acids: CSVETSTGELFF.

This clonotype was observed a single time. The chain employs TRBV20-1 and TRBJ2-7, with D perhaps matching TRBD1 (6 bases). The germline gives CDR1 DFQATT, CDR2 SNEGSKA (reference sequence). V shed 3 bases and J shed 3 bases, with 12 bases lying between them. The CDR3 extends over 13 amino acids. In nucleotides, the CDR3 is TGCAGTGCTAGTACAGGGATTGGCTACGAGCAGTACTTC. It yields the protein CSASTGIGYEQYF.

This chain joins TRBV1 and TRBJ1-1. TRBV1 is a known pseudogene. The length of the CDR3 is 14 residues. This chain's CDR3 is CTSPRQNMNTEAFF. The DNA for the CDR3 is TGCACCAGCCCCCGCCAGAATATGAACACTGAAGCTTTCTTT.

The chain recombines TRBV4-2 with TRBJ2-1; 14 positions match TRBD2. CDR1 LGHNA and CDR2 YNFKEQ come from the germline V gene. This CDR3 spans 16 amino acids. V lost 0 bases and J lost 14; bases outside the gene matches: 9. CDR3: CASSQDFGTSGSREFF. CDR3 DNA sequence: TGTGCCAGCAGCCAAGATTTTGGGACTAGCGGGAGCCGAGAGTTCTTC.

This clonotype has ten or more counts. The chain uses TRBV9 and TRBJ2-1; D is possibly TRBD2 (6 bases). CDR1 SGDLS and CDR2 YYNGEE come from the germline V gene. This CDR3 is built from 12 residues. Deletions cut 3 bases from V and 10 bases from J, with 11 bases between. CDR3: CASSGSGDEQFF. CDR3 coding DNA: TGTGCCAGCAGCGGATCGGGAGACGAGCAGTTCTTC.

The CDR3 here is CSALAGLAYF. The CDR3 coding sequence is TGCAGTGCTCTAGCGGGTTTGGCGTATTTT. V usage is TRBV20-1 and J usage is TRBJ2-3; 8 bases map to TRBD2. Germline V gene sequence: CDR1 DFQATT, CDR2 SNEGSKA (reference sequence). V gave up 5 bases and J gave up 14 bases; unmatched junction bases: 6. The CDR3 sequence is 10 residues long.

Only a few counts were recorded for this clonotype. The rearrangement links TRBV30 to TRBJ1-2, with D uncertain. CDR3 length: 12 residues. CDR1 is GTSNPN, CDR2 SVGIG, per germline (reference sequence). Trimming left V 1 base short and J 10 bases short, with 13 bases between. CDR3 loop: CAWSGSPVVYTF. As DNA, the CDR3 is TGTGCCTGGAGTGGTTCCCCGGTGGTCTACACCTTC.

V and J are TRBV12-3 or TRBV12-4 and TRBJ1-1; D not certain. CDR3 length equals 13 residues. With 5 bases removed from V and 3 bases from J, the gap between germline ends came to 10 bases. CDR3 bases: TGTGCCAGCAGTACTCGAAGGGACACTGAAGCTTTCTTT. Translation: CASSTRRDTEAFF.

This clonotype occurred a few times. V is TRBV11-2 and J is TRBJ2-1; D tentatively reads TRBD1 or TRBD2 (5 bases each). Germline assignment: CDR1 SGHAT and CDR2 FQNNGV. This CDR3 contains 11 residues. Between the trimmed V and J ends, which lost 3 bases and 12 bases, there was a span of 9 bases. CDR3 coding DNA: TGTGCCAGCAGCTTCGGGGCGGTGCAGTTCTTC. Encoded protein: CASSFGAVQFF.

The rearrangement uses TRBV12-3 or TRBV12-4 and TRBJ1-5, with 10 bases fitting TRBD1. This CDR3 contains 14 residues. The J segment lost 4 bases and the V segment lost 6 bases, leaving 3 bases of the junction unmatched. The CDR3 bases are TGTGCCAGCAGGTCGGGACAGGGGAATCAGCCCCAGCATTTT. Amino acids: CASRSGQGNQPQHF.

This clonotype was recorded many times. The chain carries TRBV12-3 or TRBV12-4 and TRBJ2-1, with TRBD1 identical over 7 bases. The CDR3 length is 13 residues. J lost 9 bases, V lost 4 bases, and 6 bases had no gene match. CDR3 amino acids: CASSSGSGGEQFF. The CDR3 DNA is TGTGCCAGCAGTTCCGGATCAGGGGGTGAGCAGTTCTTC.

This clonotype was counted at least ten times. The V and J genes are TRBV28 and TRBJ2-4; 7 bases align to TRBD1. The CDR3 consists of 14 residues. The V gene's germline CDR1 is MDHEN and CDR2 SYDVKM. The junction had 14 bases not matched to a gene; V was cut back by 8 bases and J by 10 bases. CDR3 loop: CASCGQAKVGIQYF. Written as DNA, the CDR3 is TGTGCCAGCTGTGGACAGGCCAAAGTCGGAATTCAGTACTTC.